This entry lists 26 T cell receptor beta chains sequenced from one sample in a study of regulatory T cells in long-lasting Graves disease. CDR3 regions were amplified by Arm-PCR using iRepertoire HTBI primers to build TCR beta libraries. Using its own MiXCR run on the multiplex PCR reads, TCRdb lists one record per CDR3 protein. The data show 350,000 to 450,000 distinct CDR3 sequences, less than 25% seen once. The time point was: persistent/refractory GD, antithyroid drugs over 5 years with positive TRAb. Preparation of the TCR library used RNA extracted from PBMCs. Sample: peripheral blood mononuclear cells (PBMCs), taken when the disease was refractory, from a patient treated with antithyroid drugs. The source of these receptors is a female donor with Graves disease.

This clonotype has at least ten counts. The chain carries TRBV28 and TRBJ1-5, with TRBD1 as a possible D gene (5 bases). Germline V CDR1 and CDR2: MDHEN, SYDVKM. The V end was cut by 4 bases, the J end by 4 bases, with 17 bases between. CDR3 size: 16 residues. The CDR3 reads CASSWVYGGGNQPQHF. The CDR3 nucleotides read TGTGCCAGCAGTTGGGTTTATGGGGGTGGAAATCAGCCCCAGCATTTT.

This clonotype was counted a few times. The V and J genes are TRBV7-8 and TRBJ2-5; the D gene is possibly TRBD1 (6 bases). Germline-derived CDR1 and CDR2 are SGHVS and FQNEAQ. This CDR3 is 16 amino acids long. V lost 1 base and J lost 2, with 14 bases in between. CDR3 bases: TGTGCCAGCAGCTTAGTGGGGGCCCGTTTTCAAGAGACCCAGTACTTC. Its protein product is CASSLVGARFQETQYF.

The chain combines TRBV6-2 or TRBV6-3 with TRBJ2-2; TRBD2 agrees at 8 bases. The CDR3 covers 15 residues. J lost 4 bases, V lost 4 bases, and 5 bases had no gene match. The germline CDR1 and CDR2 sequences are MNHEY and SVGEGT. CDR3 DNA sequence: TGTGCCAGCAGTTTTCCGGGACTAGGCACCGGGGAGCTGTTTTTT. It yields the protein CASSFPGLGTGELFF.

The V call is TRBV18, the J call TRBJ2-7; 8 bases fit TRBD1. Germline CDR1 reads KGHSH; CDR2 reads LQKENI. The CDR3 consists of 14 residues. Trimming cost V 6 bases and J 4 bases; bases outside gene matches: 8. The CDR3 region is CASSPTRGLYEQYF. The CDR3 bases are TGTGCCAGCTCCCCAACCAGGGGGCTTTACGAGCAGTACTTC.

The chain links TRBV4-1 to TRBJ2-5; 14 positions match TRBD2. Germline V gene data show CDR1 as MGHRA and CDR2 as YSYEKL. Trimming removed 2 bases from V and 4 bases from J; junction bases left unmatched: 18. The CDR3 length is 21 residues. The CDR3 reads CASSQHRQGAGTSGSLETQYF. DNA for the CDR3: TGCGCCAGCAGCCAACATCGGCAAGGGGCCGGGACTAGCGGGAGTTTAGAGACCCAGTACTTC.

This clonotype was seen ten or more times. The V and J genes are TRBV28 and TRBJ1-4; the match to TRBD1 covers 8 bases. The ends lost 8 bases at V and 7 bases at J; junction bases unmatched: 12. Germline V gene data show CDR1 as MDHEN and CDR2 as SYDVKM. The CDR3 runs 15 residues. Here the CDR3 reads CASSLQGGGGEKLFF. DNA of the CDR3: TGTGCCAGCTCCCTACAGGGGGGCGGTGGTGAAAAACTGTTTTTT.

This clonotype was counted only a few times. The chain combines TRBV9 with TRBJ1-4, with D uncertain. The ends were cut back, 4 bases at V and 3 bases at J, with 19 bases in the middle. Germline CDR1 reads SGDLS; CDR2 reads YYNGEE. The CDR3 consists of 17 residues. For the CDR3, the DNA is TGTGCCAGCAGCCCTCTTTCGGGGAGTGGTCCTAATGAAAAACTGTTTTTT. Its translation: CASSPLSGSGPNEKLFF.

The chain has TRBV28 and TRBJ2-7; 7 nucleotides line up with TRBD2. CDR3 length: 13 residues. After removal of 7 bases from V and 10 bases from J, the junction contained 13 bases not matched to a gene. Germline V gene data show CDR1 as MDHEN and CDR2 as SYDVKM. This chain's CDR3 is CASISSGTYHQYF. The CDR3 nucleotides read TGTGCCAGCATCTCCAGCGGGACCTACCACCAGTACTTC. Full variable domain (missing parts from reference TRBV28 and TRBJ2-7): DVKVTQSSRYLVKRTGEKVFLECVQDMDHENMFWYRQDPGLGLRLIYFSYDVKMKEKGDIPEGYSVSREKKERFSLILESASTNQTSMYLCASISSGTYHQYFGPGTRLTVT.

This clonotype was seen more than once but under ten times. The chain combines TRBV3-1 with TRBJ2-7, with 11 bases that match TRBD2. The CDR3 contains 15 residues. The J segment lost 3 bases and the V segment lost 4 bases, leaving 5 bases of the junction unmatched. Germline CDR1 and CDR2: LGHDT and YNNKEL (reference sequence). As DNA, the CDR3 is TGTGCCAGCAGCCTATCCGGGACTAGCGGCTACGAGCAGTACTTC. Protein sequence: CASSLSGTSGYEQYF.

This clonotype was observed a few times. This chain joins TRBV25-1 and TRBJ1-6; D is ambiguous. This CDR3 is built from 16 residues. Germline V gene lookup returns CDR1 MGHDK and CDR2 SYGVNS. The V and J ends lost 2 bases and 7 bases respectively, with 15 bases between them. CDR3 in DNA: TGTGCCAGCAGTGAAAGCGGCAACGTGGGGAATTCACCCCTCCACTTT. Protein: CASSESGNVGNSPLHF.

This clonotype was recorded a few times. This chain uses TRBV7-9 with TRBJ1-4; D is ambiguous. V lost 1 base to trimming and J lost 2 bases, with 14 bases between them. This CDR3 has 17 amino acids. Germline CDR1 reads SEHNR; CDR2 reads FQNEAQ (reference sequence). The CDR3 sequence is CASSLERTFGTNEKLFF. The DNA for the CDR3 is TGTGCCAGCAGCTTAGAACGGACGTTTGGGACTAATGAAAAACTGTTTTTT.

This chain uses TRBV6-2 or TRBV6-3 with TRBJ2-1, with TRBD2 identical over 10 bases. V lost 2 bases to trimming and J lost 3 bases; unmatched junction nucleotides: 7. CDR3 length equals 17 residues. Germline loops: CDR1 MNHEY, CDR2 SVGEGT. CDR3 in amino acids: CASSYPASGRNYNEQFF. The CDR3 DNA is TGTGCCAGCAGTTACCCGGCTAGCGGGAGAAACTACAATGAGCAGTTCTTC.

The chain employs TRBV7-2 and TRBJ2-3; D not certain. The CDR3 has 16 amino acids. Germline CDR1 SGHTA, CDR2 FQGNSA. V dropped 6 bases and J dropped 5 bases, with 21 bases sitting between them. The CDR3 here is CASSSRQGMRGDTQYF. Written as DNA, the CDR3 is TGTGCCAGCAGTTCCCGTCAAGGGATGCGAGGAGATACGCAGTATTTT. The full variable domain, in which reference TRBV7-2 and TRBJ2-3 provide the parts outside the CDR3, is GAGVSQSPSNKVTEKGKDVELRCDPISGHTALYWYRQSLGQGLEFLIYFQGNSAPDKSGLPSDRFSAERTGGSVSTLTIQRTQQEDSAVYLCASSSRQGMRGDTQYFGPGTRLTVL.

This clonotype was seen many times. V usage is TRBV7-9 and J usage is TRBJ2-7; the D is unclear. Trimming shortened V by 5 bases and J by 6 bases, and 8 bases separated the two germline ends. Per the germline V gene, CDR1 is SEHNR and CDR2 is FQNEAQ (reference sequence). The CDR3 has 11 residues. CDR3 in amino acids: CASSQWGEQYF. Here the CDR3 DNA reads TGTGCCAGCAGCCAGTGGGGCGAGCAGTACTTC.

In its sample, this clonotype was seen many times. The chain carries TRBV6-4 and TRBJ2-7; 8 bases line up with TRBD1. CDR1 and CDR2 from the germline V gene are MRHNA and SNTAGT. This CDR3 is 16 amino acids long. V was pared by 3 bases and J by 5 bases, with 12 bases of the junction left unmatched. CDR3 protein: CASSESTGDRVNEQYF. The CDR3 region has the DNA TGTGCCAGCAGTGAGTCGACAGGGGATAGAGTGAACGAGCAGTACTTC.

For this clonotype: One end of the junction fails to match germline, which may point to a read error. The gene calls are TRBV28 and TRBJ2-2; D is uncertain. The CDR3 spans 11 residues. Germline CDR1 is MDHEN and CDR2 is SYDVKM. CDR3 coding DNA: TGTGCCGGCAGTTTCTCCGGGGAGCTGTTTTTT. This codes for CAGSFSGELFF. The full variable domain, its missing parts supplied by reference TRBV28 and TRBJ2-2, is DVKVTQSSRYLVKRTGEKVFLECVQDMDHENMFWYRQDPGLGLRLIYFSYDVKMKEKGDIPEGYSVSREKKERFSLILESASTNQTSMYLCAGSFSGELFFGEGSRLTVL.

V usage is TRBV5-6 and J usage is TRBJ2-7, with 10 bases matching TRBD1. Trimming removed 3 bases from V and 4 bases from J; junction bases left unmatched: 7. Germline V gives CDR1 SGHDT, CDR2 YYEEEE. This CDR3 spans 15 amino acids. The CDR3 nucleotides are TGTGCCAGCAGCTCAGATGGACAGGGGGTGTACGAGCAGTACTTC. It yields the protein CASSSDGQGVYEQYF.

This chain connects TRBV28 to TRBJ1-2; TRBD1 agrees at 10 bases. CDR3 size: 15 residues. The germline CDR1 and CDR2 sequences are MDHEN and SYDVKM. Trimming removed 6 bases from V and 9 bases from J; junction bases left unmatched: 13. The CDR3 reads CASSSGTGESYSYTF. The CDR3 region has the DNA TGTGCCAGCAGCTCCGGGACAGGGGAAAGTTATAGCTACACCTTC.

This clonotype showed up just once. V gene TRBV30 combines with J gene TRBJ1-4; unclear D gene. Per germline, CDR1 GTSNPN and CDR2 SVGIG (reference sequence). The CDR3 covers 13 residues. The CDR3 DNA follows: TGTGCGGCTGAGATGGCTCCTAATGAAAAACTGTTTTTT. Translated, it gives CAAEMAPNEKLFF.

Notes on this clonotype: A much more abundant neighbour one base away suggests this may be a read error. V is TRBV7-2 and J is TRBJ2-7; 9 nucleotides line up with TRBD2. The CDR3 contains 14 residues. Germline values: CDR1 SGHTA, CDR2 FQGNSA. Here the CDR3 reads CAGSLAGVVNEQYF. CDR3 sequence (DNA): TGTGCCGGCAGCTTAGCGGGAGTTGTGAACGAGCAGTACTTC.

This clonotype was observed a few times. The chain uses TRBV7-9 and TRBJ2-3; D is unresolved. Trimming stripped 0 bases from V and 0 bases from J, with 10 bases between. The CDR3 is 16 residues long. The V gene's germline CDR1 is SEHNR and CDR2 FQNEAQ (reference sequence). This CDR3 is CASSLAFGLSTDTQYF. CDR3 nucleotide sequence: TGTGCCAGCAGCTTAGCGTTTGGCCTCAGCACAGATACGCAGTATTTT.

This clonotype has just one count. This could be a read error, since a much larger clone is one nucleotide away. The chain joins TRBV2 to TRBJ2-7, with 12 nucleotides matching TRBD2. There are 14 residues in the CDR3. Germline V gene data show CDR1 as SNHLY and CDR2 as FYNNEI. The CDR3 sequence: CASSRGLAGYEQCF. CDR3 in DNA: TGTGCCAGCAGCAGGGGACTAGCGGGCTACGAGCAGTGCTTC.

This clonotype was seen many times. This sequence joins TRBV7-2 and TRBJ1-1; D not certain. This CDR3 comprises 16 residues. Germline loops: CDR1 SGHTA, CDR2 FQGNSA. The V gene lost 2 bases and the J gene lost 0 bases, with 13 bases spanning the gap. The CDR3 DNA follows: TGTGCCAGCAGCTTAAAGGGCCTCGGGATGAACACTGAAGCTTTCTTT. Translation: CASSLKGLGMNTEAFF.

The J gene is TRBJ2-7, the V gene TRBV10-2; 13 positions match TRBD2. CDR1 and CDR2 (germline): WSHSY, SAAADI. J gave up 3 bases and V 5 bases, and 7 bases lay outside the gene matches. There are 16 residues in the CDR3. CDR3 bases: TGCGCCAGCAGTCAGAAGTGGACTAGCGGGAGCTACGAGCAGTACTTC. Protein sequence: CASSQKWTSGSYEQYF.

The chain recombines TRBV7-6 with TRBJ1-6; 10 bases are shared with TRBD1. This CDR3 region has 16 residues. Germline V gene sequence: CDR1 SGHVS, CDR2 FNYEAQ. The ends lost 1 base at V and 6 bases at J; junction bases unmatched: 3. The CDR3 sequence: CASSLGTGGTNSPLHF. CDR3 sequence (DNA): TGTGCCAGCAGCTTAGGGACAGGGGGTACTAATTCACCCCTCCACTTT.

The chain combines TRBV12-3 or TRBV12-4 with TRBJ1-4; weak D call: TRBD1 (5 bases). The CDR3 is 15 amino acids. The ends were cut back, 2 bases at V and 5 bases at J, with 12 bases in the middle. CDR3 region: CASSLSSGLNEKLFF. Written as DNA, the CDR3 is TGTGCCAGCAGTTTATCGTCAGGGCTCAATGAAAAACTGTTTTTT.